This paragraph reports one TCR beta chain. The table came from immunoSEQ multiplex PCR; TCRdb's copy has only in-frame clones and leaves some out. The table includes 120,000 or so clones, approximately 71% detected once. This record comes from a study of blood T cell repertoires in COVID-19. Trimming removed 0 bases at V and 4 bases at J, with 12 bases between. CDR1 is LGHNA, CDR2 YSLEER, per germline. The CDR3 is made up of 15 amino acids. The chain employs TRBV4-3 and TRBJ1-2; D is unresolved. Sequenced sample: peripheral blood. The receptor comes from a woman between 65 and 79 years old with acute or convalescent COVID-19. The CDR3 DNA follows: TGCGCCAGCAGCCAAGACTTGACAACCACCTATGGCTACACCTTC. Protein sequence: CASSQDLTTTYGYTF.